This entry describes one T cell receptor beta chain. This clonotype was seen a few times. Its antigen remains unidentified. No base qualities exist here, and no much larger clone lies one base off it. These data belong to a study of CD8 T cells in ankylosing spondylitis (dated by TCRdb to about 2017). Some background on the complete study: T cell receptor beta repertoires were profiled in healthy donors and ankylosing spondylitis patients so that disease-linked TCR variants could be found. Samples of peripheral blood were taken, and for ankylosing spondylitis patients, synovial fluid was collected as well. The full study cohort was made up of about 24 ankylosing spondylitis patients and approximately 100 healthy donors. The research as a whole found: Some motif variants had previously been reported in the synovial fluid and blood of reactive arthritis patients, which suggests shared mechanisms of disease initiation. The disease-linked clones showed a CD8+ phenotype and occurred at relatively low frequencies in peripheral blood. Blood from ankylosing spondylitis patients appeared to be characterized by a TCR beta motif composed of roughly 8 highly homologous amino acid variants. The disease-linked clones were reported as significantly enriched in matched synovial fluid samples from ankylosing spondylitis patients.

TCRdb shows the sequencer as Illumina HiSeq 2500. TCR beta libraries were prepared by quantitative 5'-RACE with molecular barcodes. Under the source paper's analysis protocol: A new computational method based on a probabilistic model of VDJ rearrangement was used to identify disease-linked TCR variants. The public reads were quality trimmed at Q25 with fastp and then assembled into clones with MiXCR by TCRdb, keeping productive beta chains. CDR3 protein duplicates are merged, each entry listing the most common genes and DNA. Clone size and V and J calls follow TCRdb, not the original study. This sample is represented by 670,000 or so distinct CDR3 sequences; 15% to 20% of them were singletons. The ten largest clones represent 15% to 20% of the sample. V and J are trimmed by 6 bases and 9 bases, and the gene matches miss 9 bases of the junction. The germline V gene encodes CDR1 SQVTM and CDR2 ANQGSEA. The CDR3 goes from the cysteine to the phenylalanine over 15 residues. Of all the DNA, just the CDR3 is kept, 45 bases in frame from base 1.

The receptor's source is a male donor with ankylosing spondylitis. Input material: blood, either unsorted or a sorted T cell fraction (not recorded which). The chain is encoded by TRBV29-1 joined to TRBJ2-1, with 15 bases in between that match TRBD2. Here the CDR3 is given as CSVPKGGLAGGEQFF. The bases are TGCAGCGTCCCCAAGGGGGGACTAGCGGGAGGTGAGCAGTTCTTC.